This TCR beta chain was recorded in a study of regulatory T cells in long-lasting Graves disease. Whole-study findings and limits: Persistent disease was characterized by preferential usage of TRBV28, TRBJ1-2 and TRBJ2-5.

Details on this clonotype: Its matching antigen is unknown.

The time point: persistent/refractory GD, antithyroid drugs over 5 years with positive TRAb. Isolated PBMC RNA provided the starting material for the TCR library. Researchers made TCR beta libraries by using iRepertoire HTBI primers and running Arm-PCR on CDR3 regions. TCRdb passed the multiplex PCR reads through MiXCR, listing each CDR3 protein once. Of around 400,000 distinct CDR3 sequences listed, approximately 25% are singletons. This CDR3 is built from 15 residues. Germline values: CDR1 SGHNT, CDR2 YENEEA. J gave up 8 bases and V 4 bases, and 10 bases lay outside the gene matches. The receptor was derived from a middle-aged woman with Graves disease. Here the sequenced sample was peripheral blood mononuclear cells (PBMCs), taken when the disease was refractory, from a patient treated with antithyroid drugs. The J gene is TRBJ2-1, the V gene TRBV11-3; 8 positions match TRBD2. CDR3 bases: TGTGCCAGCAGCTCAGGCAGCGGGAGTTTCGATGAGCAGTTCTTC. This sequence encodes CASSSGSGSFDEQFF.